By proportion, the clone carrying this T cell receptor (beta chain) is medium-sized (0.01 to 0.1%). The target antigen is unknown. Adaptor-ligated barcode primers were used to amplify TRBV12-4/TRBJ1-2 clonotypes. Using its own MiXCR run on the multiplex PCR reads, TCRdb lists one record per CDR3 protein. The table lists around 1,000 distinct CDR3 sequences, 5% to 6.5% of them singletons. Naive CD4+ T cells were purified with Tregs depleted by CD25. Findings and caveats of the study: Around 12% of tumor Treg sequences matched naive CD4+ cells. In terms of TCR gene usage, tumor memory CD4+ T cells clustered together with blood and lymph node memory CD4+ cells, as well as with lymph node naive CD4+ cells. Tumor-infiltrating Treg TCR alpha and beta sequences overlapped most with tumor naive CD4+ T cells, then blood naive.

The trim removed 6 bases at V and 6 bases at J, leaving 5 bases unmatched. The CDR3 loop spans 13 amino acids. The specimen sequenced was naive CD4+ T cells sorted from blood. Subset in this sample: naive CD4+ T cells, CD4+CD45RA+CD25-. J is TRBJ1-2 and V is TRBV12-3 or TRBV12-4; 9 bases align to TRBD1. This receptor was identified in a female donor with breast cancer. CDR3 loop: CASSQGQGDGYTF. CDR3 sequence (DNA): TGTGCCAGCAGCCAGGGACAGGGCGATGGCTACACCTTC.